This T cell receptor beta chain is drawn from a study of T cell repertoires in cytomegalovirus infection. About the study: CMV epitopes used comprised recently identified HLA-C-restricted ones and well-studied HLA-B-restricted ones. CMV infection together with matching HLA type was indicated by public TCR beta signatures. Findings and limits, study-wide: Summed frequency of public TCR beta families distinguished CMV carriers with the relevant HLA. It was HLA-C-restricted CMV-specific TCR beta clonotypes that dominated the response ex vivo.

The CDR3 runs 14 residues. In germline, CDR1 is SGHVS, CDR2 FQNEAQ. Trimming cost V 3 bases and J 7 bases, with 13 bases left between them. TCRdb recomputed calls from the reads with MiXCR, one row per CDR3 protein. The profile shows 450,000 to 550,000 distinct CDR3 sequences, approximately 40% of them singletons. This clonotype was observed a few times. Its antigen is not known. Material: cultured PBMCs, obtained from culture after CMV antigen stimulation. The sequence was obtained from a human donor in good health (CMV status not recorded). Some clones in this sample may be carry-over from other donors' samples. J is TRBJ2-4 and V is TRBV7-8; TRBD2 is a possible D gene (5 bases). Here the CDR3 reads CASSFRGSTNIQYF. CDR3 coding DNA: TGTGCCAGCAGCTTTCGCGGGTCGACGAACATTCAGTACTTC.